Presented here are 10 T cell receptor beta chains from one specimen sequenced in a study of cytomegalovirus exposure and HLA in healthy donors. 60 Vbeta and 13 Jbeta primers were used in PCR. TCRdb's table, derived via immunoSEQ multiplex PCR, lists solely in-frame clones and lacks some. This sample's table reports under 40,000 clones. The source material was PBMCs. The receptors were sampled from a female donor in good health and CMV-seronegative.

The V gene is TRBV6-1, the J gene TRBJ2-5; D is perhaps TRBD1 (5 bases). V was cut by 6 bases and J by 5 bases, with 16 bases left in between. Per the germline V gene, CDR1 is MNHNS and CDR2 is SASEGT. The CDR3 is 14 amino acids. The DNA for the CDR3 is TGTGCCAGCAGGAAGCAGGGTGGCACGGAGACCCAGTACTTC. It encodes CASRKQGGTETQYF.

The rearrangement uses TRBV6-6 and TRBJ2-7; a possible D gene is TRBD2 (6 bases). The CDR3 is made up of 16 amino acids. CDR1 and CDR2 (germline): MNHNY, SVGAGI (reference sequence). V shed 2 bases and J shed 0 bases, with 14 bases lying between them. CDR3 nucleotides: TGTGCCAGCAGTTACGCATCGGGGAGGCTCTCCTACGAGCAGTACTTC. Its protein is CASSYASGRLSYEQYF.

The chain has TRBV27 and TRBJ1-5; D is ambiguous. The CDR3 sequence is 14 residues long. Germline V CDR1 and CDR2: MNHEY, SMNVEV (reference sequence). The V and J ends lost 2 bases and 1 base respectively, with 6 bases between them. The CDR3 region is CASSLAGSNQPQHF. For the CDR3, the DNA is TGTGCCAGCAGTTTAGCAGGAAGCAATCAGCCCCAGCATTTT.

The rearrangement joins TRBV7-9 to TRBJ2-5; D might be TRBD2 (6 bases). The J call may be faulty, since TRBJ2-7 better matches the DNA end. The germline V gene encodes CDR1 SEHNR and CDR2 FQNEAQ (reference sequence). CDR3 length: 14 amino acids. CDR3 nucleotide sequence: TGTGCCAGCAGCTTTTTGGAGGGCAGGTACGAGCAGTACTTC. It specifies CASSFLEGRYEQYF.

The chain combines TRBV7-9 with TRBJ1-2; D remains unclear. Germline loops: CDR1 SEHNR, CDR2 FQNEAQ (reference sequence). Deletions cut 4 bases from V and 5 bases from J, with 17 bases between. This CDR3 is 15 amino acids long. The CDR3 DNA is TGTGCCAGCAGCTCAGAGTCGGCCGGCGGGTATGGCTACACCTTC. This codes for CASSSESAGGYGYTF.

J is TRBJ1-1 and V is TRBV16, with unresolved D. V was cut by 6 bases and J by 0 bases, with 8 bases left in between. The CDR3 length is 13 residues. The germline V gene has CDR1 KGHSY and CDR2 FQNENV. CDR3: CASSLALNTEAFF. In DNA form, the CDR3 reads TGTGCCAGCAGTCTAGCCTTGAACACTGAAGCTTTCTTT.

CDR3 sequence (DNA): TGTGCCAGCAGGGGACTAGCGGGGGAAGAGACCCAGTACTTC. This gives the protein CASRGLAGEETQYF. V gene TRBV2 combines with J gene TRBJ2-5; 14 bases are a match to TRBD2. Looked up from germline, CDR1 is SNHLY and CDR2 is FYNNEI. This CDR3 has 14 amino acids. V trimming: 6 bases; J trimming: 3 bases; junction bases outside the gene matches: 0.

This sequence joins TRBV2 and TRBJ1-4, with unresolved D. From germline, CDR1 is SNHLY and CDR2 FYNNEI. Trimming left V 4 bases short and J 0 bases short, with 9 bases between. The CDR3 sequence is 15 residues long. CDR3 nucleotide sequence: TGTGCCAGCAGTGTCATGATAGCAACTAATGAAAAACTGTTTTTT. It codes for CASSVMIATNEKLFF.

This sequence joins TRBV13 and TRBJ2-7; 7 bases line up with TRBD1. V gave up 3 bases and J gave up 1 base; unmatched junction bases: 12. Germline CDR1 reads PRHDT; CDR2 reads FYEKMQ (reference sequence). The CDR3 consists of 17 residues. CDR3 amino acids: CASSLTGKLGRSYEQYF. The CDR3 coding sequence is TGTGCCAGCAGCTTGACAGGGAAATTGGGCAGGTCCTACGAGCAGTACTTC.

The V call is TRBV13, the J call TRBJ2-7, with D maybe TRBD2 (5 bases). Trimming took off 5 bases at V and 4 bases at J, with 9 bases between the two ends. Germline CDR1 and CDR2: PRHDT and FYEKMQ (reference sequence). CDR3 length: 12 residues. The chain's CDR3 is CASSVGRYEQYF. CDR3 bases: TGTGCCAGCAGCGTTGGGAGATACGAGCAGTACTTC.